This passage covers 30 T cell receptor beta chains from one sample sequenced in a study of shared clonotypes between healthy human individuals. Naive-designated CD8 cells lacked CD45RO, were positively enriched for CCR7, and omitted terminally differentiated effector memory CD45RA+ cells. The protocol was immunoSEQ multiplex PCR, while the TCRdb copy is restricted to in-frame clones and leaves out a portion. This sample has about 1,800,000 clones, with about 95% found just once. The source material was naive CD8+ T cells sorted from blood. These receptors were collected from a man younger than 35 in good health.

This clone has just a few counts. V and J are TRBV6-1 and TRBJ1-2; a weak D match, TRBD1 (5 bases). The CDR3 runs to 16 residues. Germline V gives CDR1 MNHNS, CDR2 SASEGT. Deletions cut 3 bases from V and 4 bases from J, with 18 bases between. The CDR3 nucleotides read TGTGCCAGCAGTGACCTCGCTGGGGCAGCCTTCTATGGCTACACCTTC. It encodes CASSDLAGAAFYGYTF.

This clone was found once. This sample also contains other DNA sequences that code for the same CDR3. The genes are TRBV29-1 and TRBJ2-3; a weak D match, TRBD2 (7 bases). In germline, CDR1 is SQVTM, CDR2 ANQGSEA. The CDR3 length is 14 residues. V was clipped by 6 bases and J by 1 base, with 14 bases between them. In DNA, the CDR3 is TGCAGCGTGGACGGGGGGCCCCGCACAGATACGCAGTATTTT. It encodes CSVDGGPRTDTQYF.

The J gene is TRBJ2-2, the V gene TRBV7-9; no reliable D call. The germline V gene has CDR1 SEHNR and CDR2 FQNEAQ (reference sequence). CDR3 length equals 11 residues. V shed 2 bases and J shed 13 bases, with 8 bases lying between them. The CDR3, as DNA: TGTGCCAGCAGCTTAAGGGATGGGCTGTTTTTT. It translates to CASSLRDGLFF. The complete variable domain, with remaining parts taken from reference TRBV7-9 and TRBJ2-2, reads DTGVSQNPRHKITKRGQNVTFRCDPISEHNRLYWYRQTLGQGPEFLTYFQNEAQLEKSRLLSDRFSAERPKGSFSTLEIQRTEQGDSAMYLCASSLRDGLFFGEGSRLTVL.

Written as DNA, the CDR3 is TGTGCCAGCAGTTCATCGACAGGGGGTTGGGAGACCCAGTACTTC. This codes for CASSSSTGGWETQYF. The chain is built from TRBV5-6 and TRBJ2-5; 9 bases match TRBD1. The germline CDR1 and CDR2 sequences are SGHDT and YYEEEE. This CDR3 has 15 amino acids. With V trimmed by 5 bases and J by 5 bases, 10 bases remained unmatched. Based on the CDR3 plus reference TRBV5-6 and TRBJ2-5, the full variable domain is DAGVTQSPTHLIKTRGQQVTLRCSPKSGHDTVSWYQQALGQGPQFIFQYYEEEERQRGNFPDRFSGHQFPNYSSELNVNALLLGDSALYLCASSSSTGGWETQYFGPGTRLLVL.

The genes are TRBV4-1 and TRBJ2-5; possible D gene TRBD1, 5 bases. The DNA end is a closer match to TRBJ2-7, so the J assignment may be wrong. Germline lookup yields CDR1 MGHRA and CDR2 YSYEKL. The CDR3 runs 14 residues. CDR3 nucleotide sequence: TGCGCCAGCAGCCTTCGAAAGGGGTCCTACGAGCAGTACTTC. Translated: CASSLRKGSYEQYF.

The rearrangement links TRBV28 to TRBJ2-7; D unclear. CDR1 is MDHEN, CDR2 SYDVKM, per germline. V was pared by 2 bases and J by 6 bases, with 17 bases between. The CDR3 consists of 15 residues. The CDR3 spells CASSLDGRNVLEQYF. CDR3 DNA: TGTGCCAGCAGTTTAGATGGCCGGAACGTCCTCGAGCAGTACTTC.

The chain carries TRBV10-2 and TRBJ1-2, with D uncertain. V lost 0 bases and J 4 bases, leaving 9 bases between the germline ends. The length of the CDR3 is 14 residues. Looked up from germline, CDR1 is WSHSY and CDR2 is SAAADI. The chain's CDR3 is CASSESGFGYGYTF. The CDR3 bases are TGCGCCAGCAGTGAGTCGGGATTTGGCTATGGCTACACCTTC.

The chain's CDR3 is CASSYSMSVNEQFF. The CDR3 coding sequence is TGTGCCAGCAGTTACTCGATGTCAGTCAATGAGCAGTTCTTC. J is TRBJ2-1 and V is TRBV6-5; D not certain. The CDR3 is 14 amino acids. V shed 0 bases and J shed 6 bases, with 9 bases lying between them. Germline V gene sequence: CDR1 MNHEY, CDR2 SVGAGI.

The V and J genes are TRBV30 and TRBJ2-1; D is ambiguous. There are 12 residues in the CDR3. The V gene lost 0 bases and the J gene lost 10 bases, with 10 bases spanning the gap. Germline-derived CDR1 and CDR2 are GTSNPN and SVGIG (reference sequence). In DNA, the CDR3 is TGTGCCTGGAGTGTAGGCCCTCGGGAGCAGTTCTTC. Residues: CAWSVGPREQFF.

CDR3 nucleotides: TGTGCCAGCATGAGGACAGGGGGTTATCAGCCCCAGCATTTT. It specifies CASMRTGGYQPQHF. V is TRBV6-5 and J is TRBJ1-5, with 10 bases matching TRBD1. Germline values: CDR1 MNHEY, CDR2 SVGAGI. The junction had 5 bases not matched to a gene; V was cut back by 7 bases and J by 5 bases. The CDR3 totals 14 residues.

The V call is TRBV7-2, the J call TRBJ2-7; 7 nucleotides agree with TRBD1. Germline V gene sequence: CDR1 SGHTA, CDR2 FQGNSA. Trimming cost V 6 bases and J 5 bases; bases outside gene matches: 13. This CDR3 contains 15 residues. The CDR3 nucleotides read TGTGCCAGCAGTTCGCCGCTACAGGGGTTCCACGAGCAGTACTTC. Its protein product is CASSSPLQGFHEQYF.

The rearrangement uses TRBV29-1 and TRBJ1-1; 8 bases are a match to TRBD1. Germline V gene lookup returns CDR1 SQVTM and CDR2 ANQGSEA. This CDR3 comprises 12 residues. V lost 3 bases to trimming and J lost 4 bases; unmatched junction nucleotides: 1. CDR3 nucleotides: TGCAGCGTTGACAGGGGGCTCACTGAAGCTTTCTTT. Amino acids: CSVDRGLTEAFF.

This clone was seen only once. The chain combines TRBV19 with TRBJ2-7; 7 bases map to TRBD1. Looked up from germline, CDR1 is LNHDA and CDR2 is SQIVND (reference sequence). Unmatched junction bases numbered 6, after V lost 8 bases and J lost 2 bases. The CDR3 covers 13 residues. The CDR3 spells CASGRQGAYEQYF. CDR3 nucleotides: TGTGCCAGTGGGAGACAGGGCGCCTACGAGCAGTACTTC.

V usage is TRBV6-5 and J usage is TRBJ2-2; 9 positions match TRBD2. The CDR3 runs 15 residues. Per the germline V gene, CDR1 is MNHEY and CDR2 is SVGAGI. The junction had 6 bases not matched to a gene; V was cut back by 6 bases and J by 4 bases. CDR3 in amino acids: CASSALAGATGELFF. CDR3 coding DNA: TGTGCCAGCAGCGCTTTAGCGGGAGCCACCGGGGAGCTGTTTTTT.

V gene TRBV5-4 combines with J gene TRBJ1-1; unclear D gene. This CDR3 comprises 15 residues. Trimming pared 2 bases from V and 0 bases from J, leaving 11 bases between. From germline, CDR1 is SGHNT and CDR2 YYREEE (reference sequence). The CDR3 reads CASSFGGIMNTEAFF. Written as DNA, the CDR3 is TGTGCCAGCAGCTTCGGCGGGATAATGAACACTGAAGCTTTCTTT.

The chain joins TRBV5-8 to TRBJ1-5; D remains unclear. This CDR3 contains 12 residues. Germline values: CDR1 SGHTS, CDR2 YDEGEE. The germline V and J ends were trimmed by 0 bases and 7 bases, with 5 bases remaining between them. The CDR3 spells CASSLEGQPQHF. The CDR3 nucleotides read TGTGCCAGCAGCTTGGAAGGGCAGCCCCAGCATTTT.

To note about this clone: In the same sample, other DNA sequences code for this CDR3. The CDR3 DNA reads as TGTGCCAGCAGCTTAGGGGCGGGAAGCCCCTATGGCTACACCTTC. This encodes CASSLGAGSPYGYTF. J is TRBJ1-2 and V is TRBV7-9; D is uncertain. The CDR3 has 15 residues. Germline V gene data show CDR1 as SEHNR and CDR2 as FQNEAQ (reference sequence). V lost 1 base and J 4 bases, leaving 13 bases between the germline ends.

Of note for this clone: Other DNA sequences in this specimen translate into the identical CDR3. This chain joins TRBV6-5 and TRBJ2-7, with 11 bases that match TRBD1. The germline gives CDR1 MNHEY, CDR2 SVGAGI. This CDR3 contains 15 residues. V dropped 3 bases and J dropped 2; count of bases not matched to a gene: 3. CDR3 amino acids: CASSYGGQGAYEQYF. The CDR3 DNA reads TGTGCCAGCAGTTATGGGGGACAGGGGGCCTACGAGCAGTACTTC.

The chain recombines TRBV7-6 with TRBJ2-1; possible D gene TRBD1, 6 bases. Per the germline V gene, CDR1 is SGHVS and CDR2 is FNYEAQ. Trimming cost V 1 base and J 5 bases, with 15 bases left between them. CDR3 size: 16 residues. CDR3 sequence (DNA): TGTGCCAGCAGCTTAGGGGGGCCCGGGACCCACAATGAGCAGTTCTTC. It codes for CASSLGGPGTHNEQFF.

V is TRBV27 and J is TRBJ2-7; TRBD2 might be the D (6 bases). The V end lost 2 bases, the J end lost 3 bases, and 11 bases lay between the germline ends. This CDR3 is built from 14 residues. Germline loops: CDR1 MNHEY, CDR2 SMNVEV (reference sequence). The CDR3 sequence is CASSLGGAYYEQYF. The DNA for the CDR3 is TGTGCCAGCAGTTTAGGAGGGGCGTACTACGAGCAGTACTTC.

The J gene is TRBJ1-2, the V gene TRBV2; tentatively, D is TRBD1 (5 bases). V was trimmed by 5 bases and J by 6 bases, leaving 16 bases between them. Germline V gives CDR1 SNHLY, CDR2 FYNNEI. The CDR3 consists of 14 residues. The DNA of the CDR3 is TGTGCCAGCAGTTGGCTCTCCGGGGGTGATGGCTACACCTTC. As protein: CASSWLSGGDGYTF.

Remarks on this clone: The same CDR3 can be traced to other DNA sequences in this sample. The chain uses TRBV9 and TRBJ2-3; the D is unclear. Germline CDR1 and CDR2: SGDLS and YYNGEE. The length of the CDR3 is 11 residues. Deletions cut 7 bases from V and 3 bases from J, with 6 bases between. CDR3 nucleotide sequence: TGTGCCAGCTCAACTACAGATACGCAGTATTTT. Encoded protein: CASSTTDTQYF.

The chain employs TRBV2 and TRBJ1-2, with unresolved D. CDR1 SNHLY and CDR2 FYNNEI come from the germline V gene. This CDR3 spans 8 amino acids. With 11 bases removed from V and 10 bases from J, the gap between germline ends came to 8 bases. The chain's CDR3 is CADGDYTF. The CDR3 nucleotides read TGTGCCGACGGGGACTACACCTTC.

The chain carries TRBV19 and TRBJ2-7, with a weak D call TRBD2 (6 bases). Germline CDR1 is LNHDA and CDR2 is SQIVND (reference sequence). The CDR3 has 14 residues. The V and J ends lost 3 bases and 3 bases respectively, with 12 bases between them. Written as DNA, the CDR3 is TGTGCCAGTAGTATGGAGGGTGGCCTCTACGAGCAGTACTTC. Translation gives CASSMEGGLYEQYF.

This chain connects TRBV5-1 to TRBJ1-3; D unclear. This CDR3 is 12 amino acids long. V shed 2 bases and J shed 1 base, with 1 base lying between them. Per germline, CDR1 SGHRS and CDR2 YFSETQ. The CDR3 reads CASSLSGNTIYF. CDR3 DNA: TGCGCCAGCAGCTTATCTGGAAACACCATATATTTT.

The chain employs TRBV6-4 and TRBJ2-3; 10 bases match TRBD2. Trimming cost V 6 bases and J 4 bases; bases outside gene matches: 10. This CDR3 comprises 16 residues. Germline lookup yields CDR1 MRHNA and CDR2 SNTAGT. CDR3: CASRKKAGGRPDTQYF. The CDR3 DNA sequence: TGTGCCAGCAGAAAAAAAGCGGGGGGGCGTCCAGATACGCAGTATTTT.

This chain uses TRBV2 with TRBJ1-4; unclear D gene. Trimming cost V 6 bases and J 0 bases, with 8 bases left between them. This CDR3 comprises 14 residues. Germline V CDR1 and CDR2: SNHLY, FYNNEI. CDR3 region: CASRESTTNEKLFF. CDR3 DNA sequence: TGTGCCAGCAGAGAATCCACAACTAATGAAAAACTGTTTTTT.

J is TRBJ2-1 and V is TRBV7-9; D is perhaps TRBD2 (6 bases). Germline CDR1 and CDR2: SEHNR and FQNEAQ (reference sequence). The CDR3 runs 16 residues. V lost 5 bases and J 5 bases, leaving 19 bases between the germline ends. The DNA for the CDR3 is TGTGCCAGCAGCCTGGCCTTTGGGGGGATCGACAATGAGCAGTTCTTC. Protein: CASSLAFGGIDNEQFF.

The chain links TRBV7-6 to TRBJ2-2, with TRBD2 matching over 8 bases. The CDR3 runs 14 residues. Per germline, CDR1 SGHVS and CDR2 FNYEAQ. V dropped 4 bases and J dropped 7; count of bases not matched to a gene: 5. This CDR3 reads CASSSGAGDGELFF. The CDR3 DNA is TGTGCCAGCAGCTCGGGAGCGGGGGACGGGGAGCTGTTTTTT.

The chain employs TRBV6-1 and TRBJ2-5; D may be TRBD2 (5 bases). The germline V and J ends were trimmed by 3 bases and 7 bases, with 24 bases remaining between them. The length of the CDR3 is 17 residues. Germline CDR1 reads MNHNS; CDR2 reads SASEGT. The CDR3 region has the DNA TGTGCCAGCAGTGATCGGGCTAGCCCAGCTGGTTTTGTGACCCAGTACTTC. It yields the protein CASSDRASPAGFVTQYF.